This T cell receptor beta chain was recorded in a study of blood T cell repertoires in COVID-19. Study summary: Donors in the United States, Italy and Spain gave samples during acute or convalescent COVID-19. Sources were T cells, B-cell-depleted T cells, or PBMCs; the material itself was cDNA or gDNA.

Germline assignment: CDR1 MNHEY and CDR2 SMNVEV (reference sequence). Trimming removed 2 bases at V and 1 base at J, with 11 bases between. This CDR3 has 15 residues. Original data processing: Amplified reference gene primers provided the basis for estimating nucleated cell counts. Measured with immunoSEQ multiplex PCR; TCRdb has only the in-frame clones, and not every one. Clone size and the V and J calls come from that table; the DNA yielded D and trimming. This table holds 35,000 to 45,000 clones, more than 75% found once. The V call is TRBV27, the J call TRBJ1-1; possibly TRBD1 for D (6 bases). Sequencing was performed on peripheral blood. The TCR was taken from a man between 65 and 85 years old with active or convalescent COVID-19. The CDR3 DNA follows: TGTGCCAGCAGTTTAGGCTCAGGGGCGAACACTGAAGCTTTCTTT. Protein: CASSLGSGANTEAFF.